This T cell receptor (beta chain) emerged from a study of CXCR3 chemokines and chemotherapy response in bladder cancer. TCRdb re-called the PCR reads with MiXCR, one entry per CDR3 protein. The sample consists of roughly 1,300 distinct CDR3 sequences, approximately 6% of them appearing once. This clonotype was observed at least ten times. CDR3 length equals 12 residues. Per germline, CDR1 MNHNY and CDR2 SVGAGI (reference sequence). V was cut by 2 bases and J by 5 bases, with 4 bases left in between. This TCR derives from a human donor with bladder cancer that responded to neoadjuvant chemotherapy. The V and J genes are TRBV6-6 and TRBJ1-5; unclear D gene. Sample acquisition took place from a patient whose treatment included neoadjuvant chemotherapy. The CDR3 sequence is CASSYPYQPQHF. CDR3 bases: TGTGCCAGCAGTTACCCTTATCAGCCCCAGCATTTT.